The rows below give T cell receptor beta chains drawn from one sample of a study of cytomegalovirus exposure and HLA in healthy donors. Clones were read by immunoSEQ multiplex PCR, and TCRdb kept only the in-frame ones, dropping some. The sample includes about 150,000 clones, just over 85% of them seen just once. The sequenced sample was PBMCs. The receptor source for this set is a human donor in good health. Both conserved end residues are part of each CDR3. Fields, in order: V gene, CDR3 length, D gene, J gene, clone size, CDR3 protein, CDR3 DNA. D genes are given only for firm matches. Clone size, where shown, is once, few, many, or a class for clones that have expanded.

V: TRBV2; length: 16; D: TRBD1; J: TRBJ1-2; size: NA; CDR3: CASSPTGAQANYGYTF; DNA: TGTGCCAGCAGTCCTACAGGGGCCCAAGCTAACTATGGCTACACCTTC
V: TRBV5-5; length: 13; D: NA; J: TRBJ1-2; size: NA; CDR3: CASSPSGDYGYTF; DNA: TGTGCCAGCAGCCCCTCAGGGGACTATGGCTACACCTTC
V: TRBV7-9; length: 13; D: NA; J: TRBJ1-2; size: few; CDR3: CASRGPANYGYTF; DNA: TGTGCCAGCAGGGGGCCGGCTAACTATGGCTACACCTTC
V: TRBV6-6; length: 12; D: TRBD1; J: TRBJ1-2; size: NA; CDR3: CASSFSRDRAVF; DNA: TGTGCCAGCAGTTTCAGCCGGGACAGAGCTGTCTTC
V: TRBV5-1; length: 12; D: NA; J: TRBJ2-1; size: NA; CDR3: CASSPYAGEQFF; DNA: TGCGCCAGCAGCCCATACGCCGGTGAGCAGTTCTTC
V: TRBV19; length: 13; D: NA; J: TRBJ1-2; size: NA; CDR3: CASSPQGNYGYTF; DNA: TGTGCCAGTAGTCCACAGGGCAACTATGGCTACACCTTC
V: TRBV6-1; length: 15; D: NA; J: TRBJ1-2; size: NA; CDR3: CASRLGGDTGYGYTF; DNA: TGTGCCAGCAGACTAGGGGGGGACACGGGTTATGGCTACACCTTC
V: TRBV29-1; length: 10; D: NA; J: TRBJ1-2; size: NA; CDR3: CSSAGNGYTF; DNA: TGCAGCTCGGCAGGGAATGGCTACACCTTC
V: TRBV11-3; length: 15; D: TRBD2; J: TRBJ2-2; size: NA; CDR3: CASSGGRSLTGELFF; DNA: TGTGCCAGCAGCGGCGGGAGGAGTCTCACCGGGGAGCTGTTTTTT
V: TRBV28; length: 14; D: TRBD2; J: TRBJ2-7; size: NA; CDR3: CASKSGRVYYEQYF; DNA: TGTGCCAGCAAAAGCGGGAGGGTATACTACGAGCAGTACTTC
V: TRBV5-1; length: 14; D: NA; J: TRBJ2-5; size: NA; CDR3: CASSFFSGEETQYF; DNA: TGCGCCAGCAGCTTTTTTTCAGGGGAGGAGACCCAGTACTTC
V: TRBV5-1; length: 13; D: TRBD1; J: TRBJ1-1; size: NA; CDR3: CASMAEGATEAFF; DNA: TGCGCCAGCATGGCCGAGGGGGCGACTGAAGCTTTCTTT
V: TRBV5-8; length: 16; D: NA; J: TRBJ1-6; size: NA; CDR3: CASSEEVNLANSPLHF; DNA: TGTGCCAGCAGCGAAGAAGTAAATTTGGCTAATTCACCCCTCCACTTT
V: TRBV7-2; length: 16; D: TRBD2; J: TRBJ2-1; size: NA; CDR3: CASSPRGAGGRGEQFF; DNA: TGTGCCAGCAGCCCCCGGGGAGCGGGGGGGCGGGGTGAGCAGTTCTTC
V: TRBV6-1; length: 14; D: TRBD1; J: TRBJ1-2; size: NA; CDR3: CASTRQGGAYGYTF; DNA: TGTGCCAGCACACGACAGGGTGGTGCCTATGGCTACACCTTC
V: TRBV7-7; length: 14; D: TRBD1; J: TRBJ2-5; size: NA; CDR3: CASSPRDRAETQYF; DNA: TGTGCTAGCAGCCCTAGGGACAGGGCAGAGACCCAGTACTTC
V: TRBV7-9; length: 12; D: NA; J: TRBJ2-3; size: NA; CDR3: CASSLAFDTQYF; DNA: TGTGCCAGCAGCTTGGCTTTCGATACGCAGTATTTT
V: TRBV28; length: 11; D: NA; J: TRBJ1-1; size: NA; CDR3: CASRHDTEAFF; DNA: TGTGCCAGCAGACATGACACTGAAGCTTTCTTT
V: TRBV28; length: 20; D: NA; J: TRBJ2-6; size: NA; CDR3: CASSLSRTHVTVRGANVLTF; DNA: TGTGCCAGCAGTTTAAGTCGGACTCATGTTACCGTACGTGGGGCCAACGTCCTGACTTTC
V: TRBV28; length: 16; D: TRBD1; J: TRBJ2-5; size: NA; CDR3: CASSLWIPGQYETQYF; DNA: TGTGCCAGCAGTTTGTGGATCCCGGGACAGTACGAGACCCAGTACTTC
V: TRBV6-4; length: 15; D: TRBD2; J: TRBJ2-3; size: once; CDR3: CASSDRGGAIDTQYF; DNA: TGTGCCAGCAGTGACCGCGGGGGGGCTATAGATACGCAGTATTTT
V: TRBV19; length: 19; D: TRBD2; J: TRBJ2-1; size: NA; CDR3: CASSPSGTSGGGGRNEQFF; DNA: TGTGCCAGTAGTCCTTCCGGGACTAGCGGGGGCGGAGGAAGGAATGAGCAGTTCTTC
V: TRBV5-1; length: 16; D: NA; J: TRBJ1-1; size: NA; CDR3: CASSLELGRVPTEAFF; DNA: TGCGCCAGCAGCTTGGAACTCGGCAGGGTACCCACTGAAGCTTTCTTT
V: TRBV27; length: 16; D: NA; J: TRBJ1-1; size: once; CDR3: CASSAPFTSGRPEAFF; DNA: TGTGCCAGCAGTGCTCCATTTACCAGCGGGCGCCCTGAAGCTTTCTTT
V: TRBV28; length: 14; D: NA; J: TRBJ1-4; size: NA; CDR3: CASSLDSTNEKLFF; DNA: TGTGCCAGCAGTTTAGACTCAACTAATGAAAAACTGTTTTTT
V: TRBV29-1; length: 14; D: TRBD1; J: TRBJ1-1; size: NA; CDR3: CSVEEEGADTEAFF; DNA: TGCAGCGTTGAAGAGGAGGGGGCGGATACTGAAGCTTTCTTT
V: TRBV6-1; length: 15; D: TRBD1; J: TRBJ1-4; size: NA; CDR3: CASSAEGAGREKLFF; DNA: TGTGCCAGCAGCGCCGAGGGGGCAGGGCGGGAAAAACTGTTTTTT
V: TRBV19; length: 16; D: TRBD1; J: TRBJ1-4; size: NA; CDR3: CASRRTDRGANEKLFF; DNA: TGTGCCAGTAGAAGAACAGACAGGGGCGCTAATGAAAAACTGTTTTTT
V: TRBV6-4; length: 11; D: NA; J: TRBJ2-3; size: NA; CDR3: CASGDMNAQYF; DNA: TGTGCCAGCGGGGACATGAACGCGCAGTATTTT